This entry lists 13 T cell receptor beta chains sequenced from one sample in a study of T cell responses to AZD1222 COVID-19 vaccine. Method: immunoSEQ multiplex PCR; TCRdb's copy keeps in-frame clones and lacks some. The table lists over 70,000 clones, over 65% of them singletons, with roughly 28% in the top ten. This material consisted of peripheral blood, taken 28 days after the second dose of the MenACWY control vaccine. The receptors come from an adult who received the MenACWY meningococcal vaccine as a control.

This sequence joins TRBV11-2 and TRBJ1-4; 9 bases match TRBD1. With 4 bases clipped from V and 4 bases from J, the junction kept 10 bases outside the gene matches. The CDR3 sequence is 17 residues long. Germline loops: CDR1 SGHAT, CDR2 FQNNGV. The CDR3, as DNA: TGTGCCAGCAGCTCCGGGACAGGGAACCCAAGTAATGAAAAACTGTTTTTT. Translating it yields CASSSGTGNPSNEKLFF.

V is TRBV7-9 and J is TRBJ1-6; D perhaps matches TRBD1 (6 bases). Between the trimmed V and J ends, which lost 0 bases and 12 bases, there was a span of 12 bases. The CDR3 runs to 14 residues. The V gene's germline CDR1 is SEHNR and CDR2 FQNEAQ (reference sequence). CDR3 bases: TGTGCCAGCAGCTTAGCCGGACAGACAGAACCCCTCCACTTT. Translated, it gives CASSLAGQTEPLHF.

The V call is TRBV11-2, the J call TRBJ2-7; D remains unclear. The CDR3 runs 13 residues. From germline, CDR1 is SGHAT and CDR2 FQNNGV. Between the trimmed V and J ends, which lost 5 bases and 1 base, there was a span of 9 bases. The CDR3 here is CASSRLTSYEQYF. The CDR3 nucleotides read TGTGCCAGCAGCCGCTTGACGTCCTACGAGCAGTACTTC.

This clone was counted a few times. The chain links TRBV9 to TRBJ2-2, with TRBD1 matching over 10 bases. This CDR3 spans 18 amino acids. Trimming removed 0 bases from V and 4 bases from J; junction bases left unmatched: 9. Germline lookup yields CDR1 SGDLS and CDR2 YYNGEE. In nucleotides, the CDR3 is TGTGCCAGCAGCGTAGCTGTAATGGGACAGGGGAGCACCGGGGAGCTGTTTTTT. This encodes CASSVAVMGQGSTGELFF.

The rearrangement uses TRBV2 and TRBJ2-1; the match to TRBD2 covers 10 bases. Germline trimming cut 8 bases from V and 7 bases from J; bases unmatched to any gene: 11. This CDR3 has 15 residues. CDR1 and CDR2 from the germline V gene are SNHLY and FYNNEI. The CDR3 DNA reads as TGTGCCAGCTCCGGGCTAGCGGGAGTGATAAATGAGCAGTTCTTC. This translates into CASSGLAGVINEQFF.

This clone was counted once. The rearrangement uses TRBV7-8 and TRBJ2-1; no clear D. This CDR3 has 13 amino acids. Trimming stripped 2 bases from V and 11 bases from J, with 13 bases between. Germline V gene data show CDR1 as SGHVS and CDR2 as FQNEAQ. The CDR3 DNA is TGTGCCAGCAGCTTAAATGGGGAAAGTAAGCAGTTCTTC. This translates into CASSLNGESKQFF.

This chain uses TRBV2 with TRBJ1-2; D is uncertain. CDR3 length: 16 residues. V lost 1 base to trimming and J lost 4 bases, with 16 bases between them. The germline V gene has CDR1 SNHLY and CDR2 FYNNEI. CDR3 amino acids: CASSEGSAGSGYGYTF. CDR3 DNA: TGTGCCAGCAGTGAAGGGTCAGCCGGTAGTGGCTATGGCTACACCTTC.

In this sample, this clone turned up a few times. This chain joins TRBV24-1 and TRBJ2-1; D might be TRBD1 (6 bases). This CDR3 is built from 16 residues. CDR1 is KGHDR and CDR2 is SFDVKD in the germline V gene. The V end was cut by 2 bases, the J end by 2 bases, with 12 bases between. CDR3 residues: CATSDSTGRAYNEQFF. DNA for the CDR3: TGTGCCACCAGTGATTCGACAGGACGCGCCTACAATGAGCAGTTCTTC.

The rearrangement joins TRBV30 to TRBJ2-7, with D hard to call. V was trimmed by 4 bases and J by 0 bases, leaving 7 bases between them. CDR3 length equals 12 residues. Germline CDR1 and CDR2: GTSNPN and SVGIG (reference sequence). The CDR3 spells CAWIRDSYEQYF. The CDR3 DNA sequence: TGTGCCTGGATTAGGGACTCCTACGAGCAGTACTTC.

This chain connects TRBV5-6 to TRBJ2-1; no clear D gene. The germline CDR1 and CDR2 sequences are SGHDT and YYEEEE. V was shortened by 3 bases and J by 6 bases, with 10 bases between the two germline ends. This CDR3 has 13 amino acids. The CDR3 spells CASSSIEPNEQFF. The CDR3 DNA sequence: TGTGCCAGCAGCTCCATTGAGCCCAATGAGCAGTTCTTC.

The CDR3 loop reads CASSFRESGNTIYF. CDR3 nucleotide sequence: TGTGCCAGCAGCTTTCGGGAGTCTGGAAACACCATATATTTT. The chain employs TRBV7-8 and TRBJ1-3; D ambiguous. V dropped 3 bases and J dropped 1 base, with 7 bases sitting between them. The length of the CDR3 is 14 residues. Looked up from germline, CDR1 is SGHVS and CDR2 is FQNEAQ.

This clone was detected only a few times. CDR3 loop: CASSLGGGAYNEQFF. The DNA for the CDR3 is TGTGCCAGCAGCTTAGGCGGAGGGGCCTACAATGAGCAGTTCTTC. The chain has TRBV11-2 and TRBJ2-1; D possibly corresponds to TRBD2 (6 bases). Trimming cost V 1 base and J 2 bases, with 9 bases left between them. This CDR3 comprises 15 residues. CDR1 is SGHAT, CDR2 FQNNGV, per germline.

This clone was recorded a few times. This rearrangement joins TRBV5-1 to TRBJ1-2; D is unresolved. Trimming took 0 bases from V and 0 from J, leaving 12 bases between them. The germline CDR1 and CDR2 sequences are SGHRS and YFSETQ. The CDR3 is 16 amino acids. The CDR3, as DNA: TGCGCCAGCAGCTTGGACCCGGTGTCAGCTAACTATGGCTACACCTTC. It specifies CASSLDPVSANYGYTF.